The clone carrying this T cell receptor (beta chain) was recorded many times. Its antigen is undetermined. This sample is part of a study of T-cell reconstitution after alpha-beta-depleted transplantation in children. Broader study findings: Recipient T cells and thymic progenitors that survived gave rise to the high TCRbeta diversity observed at day 60 in some patients.

Preparing the TCRbeta library involved the use of unique molecular identifiers. TCRdb analysed the PCR reads with MiXCR anew, one entry per CDR3 protein. This table holds about 250,000 distinct CDR3 sequences, 20% to 30% found once. The ends lost 4 bases at V and 5 bases at J; junction bases unmatched: 5. The CDR3 covers 14 residues. The germline CDR1 and CDR2 sequences are SQVTM and ANQGSEA. This sample comprised PBMCs, mostly from graft donor cells, obtained 360 days after TCRalphabeta/CD19-depleted stem cell transplant. The TCR sequence derives from a female patient between 2 and 15 years old who had a stem cell transplant for congenital amegakaryocytic thrombocytopenia, so the T cells may come from the graft donor. The chain is built from TRBV29-1 and TRBJ2-1; TRBD2 aligns across 10 bases. The CDR3 spells CSVAGTSVHNEQFF. The CDR3 nucleotides read TGCAGCGTTGCAGGGACTAGCGTACACAATGAGCAGTTCTTC.